The present entry profiles one T cell receptor beta chain with its context. Its antigen remains unidentified. These data belong to a study of T-cell reconstitution after alpha-beta-depleted transplantation in children. Whole-study results and caveats: Where alpha-beta T cells came from about two months after transplant was reportedly several hundred expanded graft clones. T cells produced anew were the main source of T-cell counts and diversity one year after transplant. There were some patients whose high TCRbeta diversity at day 60 came from surviving recipient T cells and thymic progenitors.

Unique molecular identifiers were incorporated into the prepared TCRbeta library. TCRdb reanalysed the PCR reads using MiXCR and keeps one entry per CDR3 protein. The table includes about 510,000 distinct CDR3 sequences, about an eighth detected once. Trimming took 3 bases from V and 2 from J, leaving 14 bases between them. The germline gives CDR1 DFQATT, CDR2 SNEGSKA (reference sequence). The CDR3 extends over 15 amino acids. The source material was PBMCs, mostly from graft donor cells, sampled 180 days after TCRalphabeta/CD19-depleted stem cell transplant. The clonotype was recovered from a female patient younger than 10 who had a stem cell transplant for aplastic anemia, so the T cells may come from the graft donor. The rearrangement uses TRBV20-1 and TRBJ2-1; D might be TRBD2 (5 bases). The CDR3 sequence: CSASLWERAYNEQFF. The CDR3, as DNA: TGCAGTGCTAGTTTGTGGGAGAGGGCCTACAATGAGCAGTTCTTC.